The TCR beta chain described here comes from a study of T-cell memory formation after mild COVID-19. About the research overall: There were largely donor-specific TCR clusters. General study results and limits: Among contracting clones, CD4+ were mainly CM/EM and CD8+ enriched in EMRA. Some clones that responded turned up in pre-infection memory, which suggests that cross-reactive memory joined in.

From 5'RACE with constant-segment primers came TCR alpha and TCR beta cDNA libraries that carried sample barcodes and UMIs. TCRdb analysed the 5' RACE reads with MiXCR anew, one entry per CDR3 protein. The sample yields hundreds of thousands of distinct CDR3 sequences, about a sixth seen once. In germline, CDR1 is SEHNR, CDR2 FQNEAQ (reference sequence). The CDR3 runs 16 residues. Trimming removed 4 bases from V and 10 bases from J; junction bases left unmatched: 13. In this sample, this clonotype turned up many times. Its specificity is not known. The chain employs TRBV7-9 and TRBJ2-1, with 10 bases lining up with TRBD2. Sequencing was done on a sample of PBMCs or a T cell subset sorted from them (not recorded which). This clonotype was obtained from a man aged 18 to 29 who had mild COVID-19 (a few samples of this study predate the infection). Cell type and time point are not known. The CDR3 nucleotides read TGTGCCAGCAGCTCCCGGTCCGTAGGACTAGCGGACGAGCAGTTCTTC. Translated, it gives CASSSRSVGLADEQFF.